The table lists the clone carrying this T cell receptor (beta chain) with a few counts. The antigen is not known. This sample is part of a study of CD8 T cells in Susac syndrome. Overall study findings and caveats: Only a relatively small number of individuals were included in the TCR sequencing and HLA analysis.

Random hexamers were used to reverse transcribe an amount of about 0.45 to 1 ug RNA. It was immunoSEQ multiplex PCR that amplified TCR beta CDR3 across 54 Vbeta and 13 Jbeta. Via MiXCR, TCRdb re-called the immunoSEQ multiplex PCR reads, giving one row per CDR3 protein. The table includes about 130,000 distinct CDR3 sequences, about 95% detected once. Healthy donors constituted the controls, which were matched for age and sex. TEMRA cells were FACS-enriched, while CD8+ and CD4+ T cells were negatively isolated. Trimming removed 5 bases at V and 6 bases at J, with 14 bases between. Germline CDR1 LNHDA, CDR2 SQIVND (reference sequence). This CDR3 comprises 14 residues.

The rearrangement uses TRBV19 and TRBJ1-5, with a tentative D call TRBD1 (5 bases). Sequenced: CD4+ T cells from PBMCs. The receptor was isolated from a human donor in good health. In DNA, the CDR3 is TGTGCCAGTAGTCTTACTGGGGGAGGTCAGCCCCAGCATTTT. Encoded protein: CASSLTGGGQPQHF.